This T cell receptor beta chain is drawn from a study of T cell responses to AZD1222 COVID-19 vaccine (dated by TCRdb to the early 2020s). Study-level background: AZD1222 recipients given second doses at about 4 weeks or at about 12 weeks were pooled, since spike-specific TCR depth and breadth were not found to differ between the two schedules. A total of 233 trial participants underwent TCR sequencing, of whom 207 had received two doses of AZD1222 and 26 had received two doses of the MenACWY control vaccine. Enrollment into the trials was organized by age into subgroups of 18-55, 56-69 and 70-plus years, and those subgroups contained approximately 150, 30 and 60 TCR-sequenced participants, respectively. Beyond this particular receptor, the publication reports: Most participants were white British and females outnumbered males, and the authors suggested that clonal diversity may have been underestimated. Because no samples from the day 14 peak response were available, repertoires could be characterized only after the peak T cell response. The 56-69-year group was small, and its depth increase did not reach significance, likely because of low power. Spike-specific TCR breadth and depth rose significantly after two AZD1222 doses compared with day 0 and with MenACWY recipients. CD4 TCRs associated with the vaccine covered the entire spike protein, and the dominant responses were in regions 160-218 and 743-854. Reportedly, close to half of the unique spike-specific TCRs recognized epitopes lying outside the regions that are mutated in the B.1.351 and B.1.1.7 variants. Only 5 to 7 AZD1222 recipients were SARS-CoV-2 seropositive at baseline, limiting conclusions about previously exposed vaccinees.

In the case of this clone: Its antigen remains undetermined. No base quality information exists; no much larger clone differs at one position.

The CDR3 regions of human TCRbeta chains were analyzed by immunosequencing. Turning to the authors' computational methods: Repertoire TCRs were matched against a reference library of SARS-CoV-2-specific TCRs generated with the MIRA antigen-specificity platform. Breadth meant the fraction of unique TCRs that were SARS-CoV-2-associated, whereas depth meant the fraction of total T cells that were SARS-CoV-2-associated. Each spike-specific TCR was assigned to its reactive spike region and to a CD4 or CD8 class using the MIRA data. Log10-transformed breadth and depth values were compared by one-way ANOVA with Sidak's multiple comparisons tests. TCRdb re-hosts the immuneACCESS table, in-frame sequences only. Its copies lack some clones; in the studies checked, an unresolved V gene accounts for under half of them, and the cause for the rest is not known. V and J calls and clone size follow that table, whereas D and trimming were derived from the DNA. For this sample there are over 85,000 clones; less than 95% appear just once. The top ten clones comprise roughly 7.6% of the sample.

Reading the label with the study, this specimen's time point is: baseline before first vaccination. Vaccinee samples came from UK trials COV001 and COV002, including a single-blind randomized controlled phase 2/3 trial of AZD1222 (ChAdOx1 nCoV-19) in healthy adults. For TCRbeta chain sequencing, PBMC samples were collected from trial participants at day 0 and at day 28 after the second dose. The sequencing here drew on peripheral blood, taken on day 0 of AZD1222 vaccination. This TCR was recovered from an adult in good health.

The nucleotide sequence is given as TGTGCCAGCAGCGTAGACGGCTCCTACGAGCAGTACTTC. This gives the protein CASSVDGSYEQYF. Recombination linked TRBV9 to TRBJ2-7; no D gene call is confident. There are 13 amino acids in the CDR3, from cysteine to phenylalanine inclusive. The CDR3 DNA has 39 bases and is translated from base 1. The junction carries 4 bases between V and J, which are trimmed by 0 bases and 0 bases respectively. Sequences SGDLS (CDR1) and YYNGEE (CDR2) are obtained from the germline V gene.